This T cell receptor beta chain was sequenced during a study of T cell repertoires in cytomegalovirus infection. Each CDR3 protein is one row after TCRdb ran MiXCR on the reads. The sample records hundreds of thousands of distinct CDR3 sequences, around 10% being singletons. CDR3 size: 14 residues. Looked up from germline, CDR1 is LNHNV and CDR2 is YYDKDF (reference sequence). The trim removed 3 bases at V and 1 base at J, leaving 2 bases unmatched. The chain has TRBV15 and TRBJ1-1; TRBD1 matches 7 bases. The receptor was isolated from a human donor in good health (CMV status not recorded). Some clones in this sample may be carry-over from other donors' samples. Sequenced input: PBMCs. The CDR3: CATSSRTGNTEAFF. The DNA of the CDR3 is TGTGCCACCAGCAGTCGGACAGGGAACACTGAAGCTTTCTTT.